The clone carrying this TCR beta chain was picked up a small number of times. Antigen specificity is unknown. This record belongs to a study of beta chain features in type 1 diabetes. Cell sorting via CD45RO/CCR7/CD25/CD127/CD95/CD27 was performed to obtain CD4+ naive, central memory, regulatory and stem cell-like memory cells. Expressed TCRB transcripts were sequenced because the entire RNA isolate underwent reverse transcription. Generated by immunoSEQ multiplex PCR, the TCRdb table keeps only in-frame clones and is missing some. The data contain 350,000 to 400,000 clones, 10% to 15% of them singletons. CDR3 size: 15 residues. V was clipped by 3 bases and J by 1 base, with 12 bases between them. CDR1 MGHRA and CDR2 YSYEKL come from the germline V gene. Study results and caveats: Type 1 diabetes patients showed a moderate but significant shortening of TCRB CDR3s in all four CD4+ subsets. In comparison with healthy donors, patients had naive, central memory and Treg TCRB repertoires that appeared more similar.

Input material: naive CD4+ T cells from blood. This sequence originates from a woman between 18 and 30 years old with type 1 diabetes. V is TRBV4-1 and J is TRBJ2-5, with D perhaps matching TRBD2 (6 bases). CDR3 sequence reads: CASSQIGLPQETQYF. In DNA form, the CDR3 reads TGCGCCAGCAGCCAGATCGGACTACCCCAAGAGACCCAGTACTTC.